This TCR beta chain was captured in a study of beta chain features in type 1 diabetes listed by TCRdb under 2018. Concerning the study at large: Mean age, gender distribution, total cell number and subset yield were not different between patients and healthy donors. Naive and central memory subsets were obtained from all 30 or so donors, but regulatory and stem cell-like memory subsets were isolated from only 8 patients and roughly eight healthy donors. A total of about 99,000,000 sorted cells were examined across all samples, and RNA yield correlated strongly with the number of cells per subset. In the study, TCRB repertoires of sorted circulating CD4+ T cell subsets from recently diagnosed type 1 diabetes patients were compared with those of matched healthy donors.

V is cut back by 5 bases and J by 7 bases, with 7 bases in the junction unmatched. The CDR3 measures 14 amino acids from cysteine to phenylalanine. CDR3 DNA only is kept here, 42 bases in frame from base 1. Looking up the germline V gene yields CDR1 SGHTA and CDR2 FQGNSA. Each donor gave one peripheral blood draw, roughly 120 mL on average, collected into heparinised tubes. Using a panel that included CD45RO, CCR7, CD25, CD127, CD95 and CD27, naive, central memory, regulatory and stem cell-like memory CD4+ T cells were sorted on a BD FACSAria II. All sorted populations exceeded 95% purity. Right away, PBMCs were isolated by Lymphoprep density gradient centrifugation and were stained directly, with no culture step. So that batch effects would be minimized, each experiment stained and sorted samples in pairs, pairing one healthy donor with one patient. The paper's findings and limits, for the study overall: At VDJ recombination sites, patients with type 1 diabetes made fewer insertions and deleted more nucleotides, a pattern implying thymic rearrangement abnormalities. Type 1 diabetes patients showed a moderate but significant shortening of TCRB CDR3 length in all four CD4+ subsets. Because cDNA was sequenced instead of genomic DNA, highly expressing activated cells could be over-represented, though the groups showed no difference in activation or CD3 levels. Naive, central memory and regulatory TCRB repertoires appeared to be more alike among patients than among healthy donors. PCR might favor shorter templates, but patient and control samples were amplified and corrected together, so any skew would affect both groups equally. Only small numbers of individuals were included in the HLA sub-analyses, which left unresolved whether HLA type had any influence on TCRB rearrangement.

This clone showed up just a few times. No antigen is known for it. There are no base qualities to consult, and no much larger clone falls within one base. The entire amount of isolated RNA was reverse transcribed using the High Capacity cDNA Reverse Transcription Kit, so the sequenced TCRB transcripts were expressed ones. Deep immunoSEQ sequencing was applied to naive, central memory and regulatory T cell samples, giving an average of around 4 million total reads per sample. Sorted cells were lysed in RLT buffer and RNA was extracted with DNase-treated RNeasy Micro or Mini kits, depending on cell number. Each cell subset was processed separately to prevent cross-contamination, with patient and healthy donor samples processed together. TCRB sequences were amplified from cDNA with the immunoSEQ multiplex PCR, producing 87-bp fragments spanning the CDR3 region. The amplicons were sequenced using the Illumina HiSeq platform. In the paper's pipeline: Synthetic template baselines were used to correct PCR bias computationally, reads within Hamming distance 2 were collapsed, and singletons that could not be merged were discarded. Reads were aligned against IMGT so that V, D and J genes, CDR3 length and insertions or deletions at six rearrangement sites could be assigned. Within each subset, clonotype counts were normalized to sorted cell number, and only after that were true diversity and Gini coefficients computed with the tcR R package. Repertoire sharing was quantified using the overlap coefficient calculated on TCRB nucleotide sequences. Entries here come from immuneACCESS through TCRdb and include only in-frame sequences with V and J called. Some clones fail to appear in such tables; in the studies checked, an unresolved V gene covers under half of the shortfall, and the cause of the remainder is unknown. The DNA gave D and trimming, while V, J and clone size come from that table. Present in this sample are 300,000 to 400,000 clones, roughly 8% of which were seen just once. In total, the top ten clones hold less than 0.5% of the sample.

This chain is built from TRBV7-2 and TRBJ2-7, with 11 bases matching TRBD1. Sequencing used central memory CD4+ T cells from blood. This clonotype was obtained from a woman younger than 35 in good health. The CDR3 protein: CASSRGTGGREQYF. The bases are TGTGCCAGCAGCAGAGGGACAGGGGGTAGGGAGCAGTACTTC.